The clone carrying this T cell receptor beta chain was picked up many times. Its target is not known. Germline V gene data show CDR1 as ENHRY and CDR2 as SYGVKD. CDR3 length equals 15 residues. V shed 1 base and J shed 2 bases, with 10 bases lying between them. Individual cDNA molecules each received unique molecular identifiers attached to them. From the 5' RACE reads, TCRdb called clonotypes with MiXCR, one entry per CDR3 protein. Here the sample spans fewer than 80,000 distinct CDR3 sequences, 13% being singletons. This sample stems from a study of early T cells in non-severe SARS-CoV-2 infection. Study as a whole: Unpaired chains resulted from sequencing bulk RNA of unsorted whole blood.

Findings of the study overall: VDJdb-based matching was biased toward anti-spike CD8 responses and missed private and CD4 specificities.

The chain has TRBV10-3 and TRBJ2-3; no firm D call. This TCR was sampled from an adult who was a healthcare worker with PCR-confirmed SARS-CoV-2 infection or an uninfected control (not recorded which). Input material: whole blood. The CDR3, as DNA: TGTGCCATCAGTGAGTGGGCCCCTAACACAGATACGCAGTATTTT. It encodes CAISEWAPNTDTQYF.